This TCR beta chain appears in the sequencing data of a study of CD8+ T cells in alopecia areata. Study-wide findings and caveats: Researchers reported that TCR sharing among patients proved less clear than in mice, possibly HLA-linked.

RNA extraction and reverse transcription yielded cDNA as sequencing template. The data were produced by immunoSEQ multiplex PCR, yet TCRdb's version contains in-frame clones alone and is incomplete. The data contain 95,000 to 110,000 clones, 84% of them seen just once; the ten biggest clones take up about 24%. On this clone: Its target is unknown.

CDR1 is MGHRA and CDR2 is YSYEKL in the germline V gene. The CDR3 is made up of 15 amino acids. The trim removed 1 base at V and 3 bases at J, leaving 4 bases unmatched. The treatment: oral pan-JAK inhibitor, 5-10 mg twice daily. The rearrangement uses TRBV4-1 and TRBJ2-7; the match to TRBD1 covers 9 bases. The clonotype was recovered from a human donor with alopecia areata. Sequenced here: CD8+ T cells sorted from blood, sampled at week 24, from a patient treated with tofacitinib. This chain's CDR3 is CASSQGTGDFYEQYF. As DNA, the CDR3 is TGCGCCAGCAGCCAAGGGACAGGGGATTTCTACGAGCAGTACTTC.